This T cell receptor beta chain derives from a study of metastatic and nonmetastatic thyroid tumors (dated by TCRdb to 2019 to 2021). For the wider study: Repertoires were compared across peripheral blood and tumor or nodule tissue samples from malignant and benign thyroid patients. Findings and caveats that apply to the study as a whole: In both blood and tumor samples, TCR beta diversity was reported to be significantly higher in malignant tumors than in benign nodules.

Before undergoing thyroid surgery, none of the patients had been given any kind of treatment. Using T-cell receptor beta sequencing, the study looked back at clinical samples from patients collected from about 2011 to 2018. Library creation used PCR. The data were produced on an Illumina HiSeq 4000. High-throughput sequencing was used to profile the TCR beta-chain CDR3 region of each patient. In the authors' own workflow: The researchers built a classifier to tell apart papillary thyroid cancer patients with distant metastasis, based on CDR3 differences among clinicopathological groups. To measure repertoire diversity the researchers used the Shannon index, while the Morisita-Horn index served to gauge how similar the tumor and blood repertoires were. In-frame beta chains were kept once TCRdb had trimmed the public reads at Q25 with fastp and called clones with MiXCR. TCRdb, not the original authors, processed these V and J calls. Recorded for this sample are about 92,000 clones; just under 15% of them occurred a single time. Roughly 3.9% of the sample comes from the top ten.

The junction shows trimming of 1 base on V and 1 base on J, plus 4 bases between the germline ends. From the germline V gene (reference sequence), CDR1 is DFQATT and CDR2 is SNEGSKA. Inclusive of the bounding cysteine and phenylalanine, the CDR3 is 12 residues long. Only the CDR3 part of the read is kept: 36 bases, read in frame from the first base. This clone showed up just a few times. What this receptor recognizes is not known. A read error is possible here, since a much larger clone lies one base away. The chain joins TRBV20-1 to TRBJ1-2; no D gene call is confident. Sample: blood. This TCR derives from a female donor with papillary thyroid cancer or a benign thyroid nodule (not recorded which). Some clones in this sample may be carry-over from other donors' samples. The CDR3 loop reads CSARARNYGYTF. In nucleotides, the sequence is TGCAGTGCTAGAGCGCGTAACTATGGCTACACCTTC.